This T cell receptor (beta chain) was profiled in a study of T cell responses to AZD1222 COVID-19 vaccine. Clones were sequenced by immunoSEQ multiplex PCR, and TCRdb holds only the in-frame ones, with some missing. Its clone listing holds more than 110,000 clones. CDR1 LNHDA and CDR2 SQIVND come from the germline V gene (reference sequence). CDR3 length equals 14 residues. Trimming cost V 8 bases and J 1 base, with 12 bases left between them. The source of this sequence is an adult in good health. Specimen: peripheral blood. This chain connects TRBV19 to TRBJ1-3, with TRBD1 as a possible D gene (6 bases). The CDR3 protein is CASARGESGNTIYF. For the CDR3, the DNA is TGTGCCAGTGCTAGGGGGGAGTCTGGAAACACCATATATTTT.